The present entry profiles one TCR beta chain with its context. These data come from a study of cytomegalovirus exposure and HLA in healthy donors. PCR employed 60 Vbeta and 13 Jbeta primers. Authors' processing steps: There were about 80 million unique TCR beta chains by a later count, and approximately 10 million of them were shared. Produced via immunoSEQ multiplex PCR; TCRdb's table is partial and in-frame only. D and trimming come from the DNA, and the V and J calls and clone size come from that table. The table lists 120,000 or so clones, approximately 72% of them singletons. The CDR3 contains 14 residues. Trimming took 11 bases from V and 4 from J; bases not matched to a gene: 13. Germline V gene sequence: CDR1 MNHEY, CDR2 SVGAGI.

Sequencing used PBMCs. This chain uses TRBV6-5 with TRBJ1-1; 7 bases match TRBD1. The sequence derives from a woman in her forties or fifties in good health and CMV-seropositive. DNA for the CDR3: TGTGCCGCCACCCCACGCAGGGGGACCACTGAAGCTTTCTTT. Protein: CAATPRRGTTEAFF.